What follows are 7 T cell receptor beta chains derived from one specimen sequenced in a study of cytomegalovirus exposure and HLA in healthy donors. Repertoires were generated with immunoSEQ multiplex PCR, while TCRdb's copy carries only in-frame clones and drops some. The data contain 150,000 to 200,000 clones, around 87% of them seen just once; the ten biggest clones take up 1.4%. Sequenced sample: PBMCs. The receptors stem from a woman aged 25 to 39 in good health and CMV-seronegative.

The chain couples TRBV5-6 to TRBJ2-7; D is unclear. The CDR3 length is 18 residues. Per the germline V gene, CDR1 is SGHDT and CDR2 is YYEEEE. Trimming left V 1 base short and J 0 bases short, with 20 bases between. The DNA for the CDR3 is TGTGCCAGCAGCTTGTTTGAGGTCGTCAGCCTTACCTCCTACGAGCAGTACTTC. It yields the protein CASSLFEVVSLTSYEQYF.

A single count supports this clone. V is TRBV5-4 and J is TRBJ2-3, with TRBD2 matching 11 bases. The V gene end was trimmed by 0 bases and the J gene end by 2 bases; junction bases not matched to a gene: 2. The CDR3 length is 16 residues. Germline values: CDR1 SGHNT, CDR2 YYREEE (reference sequence). The CDR3 DNA is TGTGCCAGCAGCTTGGTTAGCGGGGGGGCCACAGATACGCAGTATTTT. Protein sequence: CASSLVSGGATDTQYF. Supplemented by reference TRBV5-4 and TRBJ2-3, the full variable domain reads ETGVTQSPTHLIKTRGQQVTLRCSSQSGHNTVSWYQQALGQGPQFIFQYYREEENGRGNFPPRFSGLQFPNYSSELNVNALELDDSALYLCASSLVSGGATDTQYFGPGTRLTVL.

This chain links TRBV18 with TRBJ1-1, with D perhaps matching TRBD1 (6 bases). Germline lookup yields CDR1 KGHSH and CDR2 LQKENI. Trimming took off 3 bases at V and 11 bases at J, with 10 bases between the two ends. This CDR3 is 11 amino acids long. CDR3 sequence (DNA): TGTGCCAGCTCACCGGGCCAGGGGGCTTTCTTT. This gives the protein CASSPGQGAFF.

A few counts support this clone. This chain joins TRBV5-5 and TRBJ1-2; maybe TRBD1 (6 bases). From germline, CDR1 is SGHKS and CDR2 YYEKEE (reference sequence). This CDR3 has 15 amino acids. The V end lost 1 base, the J end lost 8 bases, and 18 bases lay between the germline ends. CDR3 amino acids: CASSLRQGITWGYTF. The CDR3 DNA reads TGTGCCAGCAGCTTGAGGCAGGGGATTACGTGGGGCTACACCTTC.

This clone was observed a handful of times. This chain links TRBV6-1 with TRBJ1-5; the D is unclear. The CDR3 has 13 residues. Trimming shortened V by 3 bases and J by 6 bases, and 9 bases separated the two germline ends. Germline assignment: CDR1 MNHNS and CDR2 SASEGT. The CDR3: CASSDGWFQPQHF. CDR3 coding DNA: TGTGCCAGCAGTGACGGGTGGTTTCAGCCCCAGCATTTT.

This rearrangement joins TRBV18 to TRBJ2-7; D is possibly TRBD1 (6 bases). The V and J ends lost 2 bases and 3 bases respectively, with 11 bases between them. The CDR3 totals 14 residues. Germline V gene lookup returns CDR1 KGHSH and CDR2 LQKENI. The CDR3, as DNA: TGTGCCAGCTCACCAGGTGACAGGCTCTACGAGCAGTACTTC. This gives the protein CASSPGDRLYEQYF.

The chain uses TRBV28 and TRBJ2-1; 8 bases fit TRBD2. There are 18 residues in the CDR3. Per the germline V gene, CDR1 is MDHEN and CDR2 is SYDVKM. J gave up 8 bases and V 2 bases, and 17 bases lay outside the gene matches. CDR3 coding DNA: TGTGCCAGCAGTTTAACTAGCGGAATACCGTCTGGGCGCCATGAGCAGTTCTTC. It specifies CASSLTSGIPSGRHEQFF.